This passage covers 28 T cell receptor beta chains from one sample sequenced in a study of shared clonotypes between healthy human individuals. The assay was immunoSEQ multiplex PCR, and TCRdb's table has in-frame clones only and misses some. This table has 2 million to 2.5 million clones, just under 95% appearing once. Naive CD8 cells, CD45RO-negative and positively selected for CCR7, excluded terminally differentiated effector memory CD45RA+ cells. What was sequenced was naive CD8+ T cells sorted from blood. The source is a man younger than 35 in good health.

The rearrangement links TRBV7-8 to TRBJ2-1, with no clear D. This CDR3 comprises 13 residues. V was pared by 4 bases and J by 7 bases, with 11 bases between. CDR1 is SGHVS and CDR2 is FQNEAQ in the germline V gene. Written as DNA, the CDR3 is TGTGCCAGCAGCTCTGGACCCTTTAATGAGCAGTTCTTC. It yields the protein CASSSGPFNEQFF.

The chain couples TRBV23-1 to TRBJ2-7; 8 bases fit TRBD1. TRBV23-1 is an ORF for which the function is uncertain. Germline trimming cut 11 bases from V and 7 bases from J; bases unmatched to any gene: 10. The CDR3 totals 12 residues. In nucleotides, the CDR3 is TGCGCCGTCGGACAGGGTATGTGTGAGCAGTACTTC. It specifies CAVGQGMCEQYF.

The rearrangement links TRBV2 to TRBJ2-7; 11 nucleotides align to TRBD2. With 3 bases clipped from V and 2 bases from J, the junction kept 15 bases outside the gene matches. The CDR3 covers 19 residues. Germline lookup yields CDR1 SNHLY and CDR2 FYNNEI. The CDR3 protein is CASSEVAGGPEYGTYEQYF. The CDR3 DNA sequence: TGTGCCAGCAGTGAGGTAGCGGGGGGGCCAGAATACGGGACCTACGAGCAGTACTTC.

This sequence joins TRBV6-4 and TRBJ1-6; possibly TRBD1 for D (6 bases). Trimming left V 0 bases short and J 11 bases short, with 14 bases between. The length of the CDR3 is 15 residues. The germline CDR1 and CDR2 sequences are MRHNA and SNTAGT. In DNA, the CDR3 is TGTGCCAGCAGTGACTCAGGGGGGGGACGAACACCCCTCCACTTT. The encoded protein is CASSDSGGGRTPLHF.

The DNA of the CDR3 is TGTGCCTGGAGTGAGGGGAGGGGCTCGGAGACCCAGTACTTC. Translated, it gives CAWSEGRGSETQYF. This chain links TRBV30 with TRBJ2-5, with TRBD2 matching 7 bases. This CDR3 comprises 14 residues. The V and J ends lost 1 base and 5 bases, in that order; junction bases with no gene match: 7. CDR1 and CDR2 (germline): GTSNPN, SVGIG (reference sequence).

There are a few counts of this clone. The chain has TRBV5-8 and TRBJ2-1; perhaps TRBD2 as D (6 bases). Germline CDR1 and CDR2: SGHTS and YDEGEE. Trimming stripped 2 bases from V and 1 base from J, with 16 bases between. The CDR3 is 17 residues long. The CDR3 is CASSFPYTGESYNEQFF. CDR3 coding DNA: TGTGCCAGCAGCTTCCCATATACGGGGGAGTCCTACAATGAGCAGTTCTTC.

This clone came up once. The chain is built from TRBV28 and TRBJ2-7; D not resolved. Trimming took off 2 bases at V and 3 bases at J, with 14 bases between the two ends. The CDR3 sequence is 15 residues long. Germline CDR1 and CDR2: MDHEN and SYDVKM. DNA for the CDR3: TGTGCCAGCAGTTTACCAGCAACAAAGAACTACGAGCAGTACTTC. It is translated as CASSLPATKNYEQYF.

The chain uses TRBV25-1 and TRBJ1-5; D unclear. Germline V CDR1 and CDR2: MGHDK, SYGVNS. V was trimmed by 3 bases and J by 9 bases, leaving 18 bases between them. The CDR3 sequence is 15 residues long. The DNA of the CDR3 is TGTGCCAGCAGTGACGGTGATTATCGGGTAGGGCCCCAGCATTTT. Its translation: CASSDGDYRVGPQHF.

The rearrangement joins TRBV5-6 to TRBJ1-5; D unclear. V lost 3 bases and J lost 1, with 5 bases in between. Germline V gives CDR1 SGHDT, CDR2 YYEEEE. This CDR3 contains 13 residues. CDR3 sequence (DNA): TGTGCCAGCAGCTCGAGCAGCAATCAGCCCCAGCATTTT. Translation gives CASSSSSNQPQHF.

V gene TRBV5-6 combines with J gene TRBJ1-4; D is unclear. The CDR3 has 13 amino acids. Germline CDR1 SGHDT, CDR2 YYEEEE. Trimming removed 3 bases from V and 11 bases from J, with 14 bases in between. CDR3 nucleotide sequence: TGTGCCAGCAGCTATCAGGAGCCGTCTAAACTGTTTTTT. It yields the protein CASSYQEPSKLFF. Looking up the rest from reference TRBV5-6 and TRBJ1-4 gives the full variable domain: DAGVTQSPTHLIKTRGQQVTLRCSPKSGHDTVSWYQQALGQGPQFIFQYYEEEERQRGNFPDRFSGHQFPNYSSELNVNALLLGDSALYLCASSYQEPSKLFFGSGTQLSVL.

The gene calls are TRBV2 and TRBJ1-6; weak D call: TRBD1 (5 bases). Germline CDR1 and CDR2: SNHLY and FYNNEI. Trimming shortened V by 3 bases and J by 7 bases, and 13 bases separated the two germline ends. The CDR3 has 15 amino acids. The CDR3 spells CASSEGLYPNSPLHF. The CDR3 DNA reads as TGTGCCAGCAGTGAGGGACTTTACCCCAATTCACCCCTCCACTTT.

V is TRBV28 and J is TRBJ1-4, with no clear D. The germline CDR1 and CDR2 sequences are MDHEN and SYDVKM. The CDR3 length is 14 residues. Trimming took off 6 bases at V and 10 bases at J, with 18 bases between the two ends. CDR3 nucleotide sequence: TGTGCCAGCAGCGAACCTTTGGACGGCCGAAAACTGTTTTTT. Its translation is CASSEPLDGRKLFF.

The rearrangement joins TRBV5-1 to TRBJ2-3, with 11 bases lining up with TRBD2. This CDR3 contains 16 residues. The germline CDR1 and CDR2 sequences are SGHRS and YFSETQ. J lost 0 bases, V lost 4 bases, and 4 bases had no gene match. The CDR3 nucleotides read TGCGCCAGCAGCCCGGGGACTAGCGGCAGCACAGATACGCAGTATTTT. Protein: CASSPGTSGSTDTQYF.

This clone was seen only once. This rearrangement joins TRBV11-1 to TRBJ2-2; unclear D gene. Trimming removed 5 bases from V and 1 base from J, with 5 bases in between. CDR3 length: 13 residues. CDR1 and CDR2 (germline): SGHAT, FQDESV (reference sequence). The CDR3 is CASSPQNTGELFF. The CDR3 DNA reads as TGTGCCAGCAGCCCCCAGAACACCGGGGAGCTGTTTTTT.

This clone occurred once. The gene calls are TRBV7-3 and TRBJ2-7; TRBD1 matches 9 bases. CDR1 and CDR2 from the germline V gene are SGHTA and FQGTGA. The V and J ends lost 4 bases and 5 bases, in that order; junction bases with no gene match: 15. The CDR3 is made up of 17 amino acids. CDR3 bases: TGTGCCAGCAGCTCTTTTCTAATTAGGACAGGGGTCGACGAGCAGTACTTC. Translated: CASSSFLIRTGVDEQYF.

The chain recombines TRBV2 with TRBJ2-7, with D possibly matching TRBD2 (6 bases). CDR1 is SNHLY, CDR2 FYNNEI, per germline. This CDR3 has 15 amino acids. V dropped 1 base and J dropped 7 bases, with 17 bases sitting between them. The chain's CDR3 is CASSEGVSSAGEQYF. The CDR3 DNA is TGTGCCAGCAGTGAAGGTGTCAGTTCGGCGGGGGAGCAGTACTTC.

This chain joins TRBV5-4 and TRBJ2-7, with D possibly being TRBD2 (6 bases). Trimming pared 2 bases from V and 3 bases from J, leaving 12 bases between. The CDR3 sequence is 14 residues long. Germline CDR1 reads SGHNT; CDR2 reads YYREEE (reference sequence). The CDR3, as DNA: TGTGCCAGCAGCTTCGGGGGAGGAGGCTACGAGCAGTACTTC. Protein: CASSFGGGGYEQYF. Variable domain in full (rest from reference TRBV5-4 and TRBJ2-7): ETGVTQSPTHLIKTRGQQVTLRCSSQSGHNTVSWYQQALGQGPQFIFQYYREEENGRGNFPPRFSGLQFPNYSSELNVNALELDDSALYLCASSFGGGGYEQYFGPGTRLTVT.

Remarks on this clone: One junction end disagrees with the germline gene, perhaps due to a read error. In nucleotides, the CDR3 is TGTGCTAGCAGCGATGGCGCCGGGGTCGGGGATACGCAGTATTTT. Amino acid sequence: CASSDGAGVGDTQYF. The chain employs TRBV7-7 and TRBJ2-3; D may be TRBD2 (5 bases). Germline CDR1 SSHAT, CDR2 FNYEAQ (reference sequence). The CDR3 has 15 amino acids. Complete variable domain (other parts from reference TRBV7-7 and TRBJ2-3): GAGVSQSPRYKVTKRGQDVTLRCDPISSHATLYWYQQALGQGPEFLTYFNYEAQPDKSGLPSDRFSAERPEGSISTLTIQRTEQRDSAMYRCASSDGAGVGDTQYFGPGTRLTVL.

This chain connects TRBV5-1 to TRBJ2-7, with D possibly matching TRBD2 (5 bases). This CDR3 is 13 amino acids long. CDR1 SGHRS and CDR2 YFSETQ come from the germline V gene. With 4 bases removed from V and 3 bases from J, the gap between germline ends came to 11 bases. CDR3 in amino acids: CASSRIGSYEQYF. CDR3 DNA sequence: TGCGCCAGCAGCCGAATAGGGAGCTACGAGCAGTACTTC.

V is TRBV5-1 and J is TRBJ2-7, with D uncertain. CDR1 is SGHRS, CDR2 YFSETQ, per germline. The CDR3 has 13 amino acids. The V gene lost 4 bases and the J gene lost 3 bases, with 11 bases spanning the gap. The CDR3 loop is CASSPIAGYEQYF. The CDR3 region has the DNA TGCGCCAGCAGCCCCATAGCAGGCTACGAGCAGTACTTC.

This chain uses TRBV9 with TRBJ2-7; no firm D call. The V end lost 2 bases, the J end lost 2 bases, and 11 bases lay between the germline ends. This CDR3 is built from 14 residues. Germline loops: CDR1 SGDLS, CDR2 YYNGEE. The CDR3 loop is CASSVSTVPYEQYF. The CDR3 DNA is TGTGCCAGCAGCGTGAGTACGGTCCCCTACGAGCAGTACTTC.

The rearrangement links TRBV2 to TRBJ1-1; 8 nucleotides line up with TRBD1. Germline loops: CDR1 SNHLY, CDR2 FYNNEI. This CDR3 contains 14 residues. V trimming: 5 bases; J trimming: 7 bases; junction bases outside the gene matches: 9. CDR3 protein: CASSPGTGRDEAFF. The CDR3 DNA sequence: TGTGCCAGCAGTCCCGGGACAGGTCGGGATGAAGCTTTCTTT.

A note on this clone: Other nucleotide sequences from this sample produce the same CDR3. The V call is TRBV5-1, the J call TRBJ2-5; D is unclear. CDR1 and CDR2 (germline): SGHRS, YFSETQ. Trimming pared 2 bases from V and 2 bases from J, leaving 4 bases between. The CDR3 has 12 amino acids. The CDR3 DNA reads TGCGCCAGCAGCTTAGATCAAGAGACCCAGTACTTC. Amino acids: CASSLDQETQYF.

This clone was seen repeatedly, ten times or more. The chain has TRBV19 and TRBJ1-2; D is unclear. The CDR3 loop spans 9 amino acids. V shed 11 bases and J shed 8 bases, with 9 bases lying between them. The germline V gene encodes CDR1 LNHDA and CDR2 SQIVND (reference sequence). CDR3 region: CALDEGYTF. The CDR3, as DNA: TGTGCCTTAGATGAGGGCTACACCTTC. The complete variable domain, with remaining parts taken from reference TRBV19 and TRBJ1-2, reads DGGITQSPKYLFRKEGQNVTLSCEQNLNHDAMYWYRQDPGQGLRLIYYSQIVNDFQKGDIAEGYSVSREKKESFPLTVTSAQKNPTAFYLCALDEGYTFGSGTRLTVV.

The chain uses TRBV27 and TRBJ2-5; 8 nucleotides align to TRBD1. In germline, CDR1 is MNHEY, CDR2 SMNVEV (reference sequence). With 0 bases clipped from V and 5 bases from J, the junction kept 5 bases outside the gene matches. The CDR3 totals 15 residues. For the CDR3, the DNA is TGTGCCAGCAGTTTATCGGCAGGGGGCCAGGAGACCCAGTACTTC. It is translated as CASSLSAGGQETQYF.

V and J are TRBV11-2 and TRBJ2-5; TRBD1 matches at 8 bases. V trimming: 6 bases; J trimming: 7 bases; junction bases outside the gene matches: 10. From germline, CDR1 is SGHAT and CDR2 FQNNGV. This CDR3 is 14 amino acids long. The CDR3 DNA follows: TGTGCCAGCAGGCCCGGACAGGGCGAAGGGACCCAGTACTTC. This translates into CASRPGQGEGTQYF.

This clone was seen just once. The rearrangement links TRBV9 to TRBJ2-3, with D possibly called TRBD1 or TRBD2 (5 bases each). Trimming shortened V by 3 bases and J by 3 bases, and 14 bases separated the two germline ends. Germline CDR1 and CDR2: SGDLS and YYNGEE. The CDR3 is made up of 15 amino acids. The CDR3 DNA sequence: TGTGCCAGCAGCGCGTGGGACGGGCTGACAGATACGCAGTATTTT. Encoded protein: CASSAWDGLTDTQYF.

Details on this clone: Different DNA sequences within this sample yield the same CDR3. The gene calls are TRBV9 and TRBJ1-1; 7 bases are a match to TRBD1. Germline V gene sequence: CDR1 SGDLS, CDR2 YYNGEE. This CDR3 contains 15 residues. V lost 0 bases and J lost 0; bases outside the gene matches: 2. CDR3 bases: TGTGCCAGCAGCGTAGAAGGGGGCATGAACACTGAAGCTTTCTTT. It translates to CASSVEGGMNTEAFF.